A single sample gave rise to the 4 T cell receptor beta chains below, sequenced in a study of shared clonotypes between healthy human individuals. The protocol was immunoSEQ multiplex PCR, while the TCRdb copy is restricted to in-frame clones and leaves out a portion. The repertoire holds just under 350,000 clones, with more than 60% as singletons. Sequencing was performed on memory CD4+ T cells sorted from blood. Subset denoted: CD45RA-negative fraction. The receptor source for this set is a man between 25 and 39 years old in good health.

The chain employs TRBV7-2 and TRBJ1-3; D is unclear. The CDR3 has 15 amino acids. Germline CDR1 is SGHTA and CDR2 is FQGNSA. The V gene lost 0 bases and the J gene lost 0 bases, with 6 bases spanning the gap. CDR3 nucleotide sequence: TGTGCCAGCAGCTTAGCCTTTTTCTCTGGAAACACCATATATTTT. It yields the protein CASSLAFFSGNTIYF. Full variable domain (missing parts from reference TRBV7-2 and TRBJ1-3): GAGVSQSPSNKVTEKGKDVELRCDPISGHTALYWYRQSLGQGLEFLIYFQGNSAPDKSGLPSDRFSAERTGGSVSTLTIQRTQQEDSAVYLCASSLAFFSGNTIYFGEGSWLTVV.

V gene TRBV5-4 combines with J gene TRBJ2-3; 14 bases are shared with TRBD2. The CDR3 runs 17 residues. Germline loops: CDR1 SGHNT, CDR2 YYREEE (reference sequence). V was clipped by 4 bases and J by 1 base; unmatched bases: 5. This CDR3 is CASSARLAGGRTDTQYF. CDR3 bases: TGTGCCAGCAGCGCCCGACTAGCGGGAGGGCGCACAGATACGCAGTATTTT.

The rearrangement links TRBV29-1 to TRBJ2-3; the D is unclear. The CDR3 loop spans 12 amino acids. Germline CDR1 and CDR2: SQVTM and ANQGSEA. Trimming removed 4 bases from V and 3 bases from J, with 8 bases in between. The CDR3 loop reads CSVVLSTDTQYF. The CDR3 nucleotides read TGCAGCGTTGTGCTATCAACAGATACGCAGTATTTT.

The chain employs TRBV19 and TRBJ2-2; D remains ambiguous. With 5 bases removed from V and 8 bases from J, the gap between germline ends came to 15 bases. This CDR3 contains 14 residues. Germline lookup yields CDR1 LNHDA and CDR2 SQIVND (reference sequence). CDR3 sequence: CASSDPGVRGELFF. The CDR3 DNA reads TGTGCCAGTAGTGATCCTGGAGTCAGAGGGGAGCTGTTTTTT.